These T cell receptor beta chains were read from a single sample in a study of blood T cell repertoires in COVID-19. Sequenced by immunoSEQ multiplex PCR; TCRdb stores in-frame clones only, minus some. Of approximately 380,000 clones in the sample, roughly nine tenths were seen once. The sequenced sample consisted of PBMCs or T cells enriched from blood (not recorded which). These receptors originate from a woman in her thirties or forties who had been exposed to COVID-19. CDR3s include the opening cysteine and the closing phenylalanine or tryptophan. The order of the fields is V gene, J gene, clone size, D gene, CDR3 protein, CDR3 DNA. A D gene is named only where the DNA matches it firmly. Expanded clones get a size class; other rows say once, few or many, or leave the size out.

V gene: TRBV7-9
J gene: TRBJ2-3
clone size: -
D gene: -
CDR3 protein: CASSSRGSTDTQYF
CDR3 DNA: TGTGCCAGCAGCTCCAGGGGAAGCACAGATACGCAGTATTTT

V gene: TRBV3-1/TRBV3-2
J gene: TRBJ2-7
clone size: -
D gene: -
CDR3 protein: CASSQDQVQALYEQYF
CDR3 DNA: TGTGCCAGCAGCCAAGACCAGGTACAGGCCCTCTACGAGCAGTACTTC

V gene: TRBV3-1/TRBV3-2
J gene: TRBJ2-1
clone size: -
D gene: TRBD2
CDR3 protein: CASSQPSGGDNEQFF
CDR3 DNA: TGTGCCAGCAGCCAACCTAGCGGGGGAGACAATGAGCAGTTCTTC

V gene: TRBV5-5
J gene: TRBJ1-6
clone size: -
D gene: TRBD1
CDR3 protein: CASSLGQGFSPLHF
CDR3 DNA: TGTGCCAGCAGCCTGGGACAGGGGTTTTCACCCCTCCACTTT

V gene: TRBV7-3
J gene: TRBJ1-5
clone size: -
D gene: -
CDR3 protein: CASSLEGGNNQPQHF
CDR3 DNA: TGTGCCAGCAGCTTAGAAGGGGGAAACAATCAGCCCCAGCATTTT

V gene: TRBV7-3
J gene: TRBJ2-7
clone size: few
D gene: -
CDR3 protein: CASSFQGGLADEQYF
CDR3 DNA: TGTGCCAGCAGCTTCCAGGGAGGCTTAGCTGACGAGCAGTACTTC

V gene: TRBV7-9
J gene: TRBJ1-6
clone size: -
D gene: -
CDR3 protein: CASSLQGNIDSPLHF
CDR3 DNA: TGTGCCAGCAGCTTACAGGGAAACATCGATTCACCCCTCCACTTT

V gene: TRBV5-1
J gene: TRBJ2-1
clone size: -
D gene: TRBD1
CDR3 protein: CASSSAPGQGAGNEQFF
CDR3 DNA: TGCGCCAGCAGCTCCGCTCCGGGACAGGGGGCAGGCAATGAGCAGTTCTTC

V gene: TRBV2
J gene: TRBJ1-2
clone size: -
D gene: -
CDR3 protein: CASRFGGPYGYTF
CDR3 DNA: TGTGCCAGCAGATTTGGGGGCCCTTATGGCTACACCTTC

V gene: TRBV12-5
J gene: TRBJ1-5
clone size: once
D gene: -
CDR3 protein: CASGRWSSGNQPQHF
CDR3 DNA: TGTGCTAGTGGTCGATGGAGCTCGGGCAATCAGCCCCAGCATTTT

V gene: TRBV11-2
J gene: TRBJ1-1
clone size: -
D gene: -
CDR3 protein: CASSLEVRMNTEAFF
CDR3 DNA: TGTGCCAGCAGCTTAGAGGTCAGAATGAACACTGAAGCTTTCTTT

V gene: TRBV7-8
J gene: TRBJ2-1
clone size: -
D gene: -
CDR3 protein: CASRGQDFYNEQFF
CDR3 DNA: TGTGCCAGCAGAGGGCAGGACTTCTACAATGAGCAGTTCTTC

V gene: TRBV6-5
J gene: TRBJ1-1
clone size: -
D gene: TRBD1
CDR3 protein: CASRRRQGSTEAFF
CDR3 DNA: TGTGCCAGCAGACGACGACAGGGGTCCACTGAAGCTTTCTTT

V gene: TRBV28
J gene: TRBJ1-3
clone size: once
D gene: -
CDR3 protein: CASSPAHTNSGNTIYF
CDR3 DNA: TGTGCCAGCAGCCCCGCCCACACGAATTCTGGAAACACCATATATTTT

V gene: TRBV5-4
J gene: TRBJ1-2
clone size: -
D gene: TRBD1
CDR3 protein: CASSLDLRTGANGYTF
CDR3 DNA: TGTGCCAGCAGCTTGGATCTACGGACAGGGGCAAATGGCTACACCTTC

V gene: TRBV11-3
J gene: TRBJ2-3
clone size: -
D gene: TRBD2
CDR3 protein: CATRTSGMGDTQYF
CDR3 DNA: TGTGCCACCCGGACTAGCGGGATGGGAGATACGCAGTATTTT

V gene: TRBV5-4
J gene: TRBJ1-6
clone size: -
D gene: TRBD1
CDR3 protein: CASSLVRGRDNSPLHF
CDR3 DNA: TGTGCCAGCAGCTTGGTTAGGGGGCGCGATAATTCACCCCTCCACTTT